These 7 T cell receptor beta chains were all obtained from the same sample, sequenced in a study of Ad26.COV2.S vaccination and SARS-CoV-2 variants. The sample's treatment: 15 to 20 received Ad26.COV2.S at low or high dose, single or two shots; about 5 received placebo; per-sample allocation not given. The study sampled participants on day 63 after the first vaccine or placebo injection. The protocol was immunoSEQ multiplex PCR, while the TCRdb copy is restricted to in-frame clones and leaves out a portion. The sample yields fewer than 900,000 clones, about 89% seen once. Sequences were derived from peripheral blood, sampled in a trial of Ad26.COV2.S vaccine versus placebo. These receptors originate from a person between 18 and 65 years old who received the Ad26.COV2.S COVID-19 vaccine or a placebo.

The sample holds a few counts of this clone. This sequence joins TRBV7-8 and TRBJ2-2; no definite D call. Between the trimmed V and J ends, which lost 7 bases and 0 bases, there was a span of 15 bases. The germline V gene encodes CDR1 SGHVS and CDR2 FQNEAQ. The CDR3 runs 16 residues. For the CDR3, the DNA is TGTGCCAGCACCCCATCGCGGAACGCGAACACCGGGGAGCTGTTTTTT. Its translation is CASTPSRNANTGELFF. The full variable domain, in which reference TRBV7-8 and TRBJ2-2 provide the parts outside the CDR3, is GAGVSQSPRYKVAKRGQDVALRCDPISGHVSLFWYQQALGQGPEFLTYFQNEAQLDKSGLPSDRFFAERPEGSVSTLKIQRTQQEDSAVYLCASTPSRNANTGELFFGEGSRLTVL.

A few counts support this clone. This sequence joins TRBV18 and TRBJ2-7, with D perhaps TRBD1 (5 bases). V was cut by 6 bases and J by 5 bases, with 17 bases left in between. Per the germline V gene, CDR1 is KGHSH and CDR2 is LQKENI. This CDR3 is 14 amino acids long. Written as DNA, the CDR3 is TGTGCCAGCTCCCCCAGGTTGCAGGGCAACGAGCAGTACTTC. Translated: CASSPRLQGNEQYF.

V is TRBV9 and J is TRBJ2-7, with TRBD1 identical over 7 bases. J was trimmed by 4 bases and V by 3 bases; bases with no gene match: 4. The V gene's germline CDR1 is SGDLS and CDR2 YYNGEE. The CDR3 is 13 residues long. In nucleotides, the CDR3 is TGTGCCAGCAGCGGGACAGGCCGATACGAGCAGTACTTC. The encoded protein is CASSGTGRYEQYF.

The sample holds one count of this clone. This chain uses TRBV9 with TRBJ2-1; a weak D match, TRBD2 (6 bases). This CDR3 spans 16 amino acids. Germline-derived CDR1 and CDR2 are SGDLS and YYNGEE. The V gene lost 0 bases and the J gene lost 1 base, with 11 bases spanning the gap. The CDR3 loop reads CASSVVPGVSYNEQFF. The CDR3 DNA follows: TGTGCCAGCAGCGTAGTCCCGGGAGTTTCCTACAATGAGCAGTTCTTC.

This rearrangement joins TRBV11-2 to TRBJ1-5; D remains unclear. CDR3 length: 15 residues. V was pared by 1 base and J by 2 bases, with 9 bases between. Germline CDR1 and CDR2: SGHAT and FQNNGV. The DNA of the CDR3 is TGTGCCAGCAGCTTAGGCCTAAAGGGCAATCAGCCCCAGCATTTT. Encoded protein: CASSLGLKGNQPQHF.

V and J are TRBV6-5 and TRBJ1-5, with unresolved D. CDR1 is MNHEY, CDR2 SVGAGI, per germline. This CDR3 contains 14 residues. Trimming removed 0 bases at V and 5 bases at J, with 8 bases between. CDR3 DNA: TGTGCCAGCAGTTACTCTGGCAACGATCAGCCCCAGCATTTT. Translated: CASSYSGNDQPQHF.

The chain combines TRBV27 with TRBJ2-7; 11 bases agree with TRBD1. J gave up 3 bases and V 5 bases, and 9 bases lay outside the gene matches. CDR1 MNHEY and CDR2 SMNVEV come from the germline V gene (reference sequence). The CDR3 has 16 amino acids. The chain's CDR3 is CASSPRGTGGIYEQYF. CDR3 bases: TGTGCCAGCAGTCCTAGAGGGACAGGGGGTATCTACGAGCAGTACTTC.